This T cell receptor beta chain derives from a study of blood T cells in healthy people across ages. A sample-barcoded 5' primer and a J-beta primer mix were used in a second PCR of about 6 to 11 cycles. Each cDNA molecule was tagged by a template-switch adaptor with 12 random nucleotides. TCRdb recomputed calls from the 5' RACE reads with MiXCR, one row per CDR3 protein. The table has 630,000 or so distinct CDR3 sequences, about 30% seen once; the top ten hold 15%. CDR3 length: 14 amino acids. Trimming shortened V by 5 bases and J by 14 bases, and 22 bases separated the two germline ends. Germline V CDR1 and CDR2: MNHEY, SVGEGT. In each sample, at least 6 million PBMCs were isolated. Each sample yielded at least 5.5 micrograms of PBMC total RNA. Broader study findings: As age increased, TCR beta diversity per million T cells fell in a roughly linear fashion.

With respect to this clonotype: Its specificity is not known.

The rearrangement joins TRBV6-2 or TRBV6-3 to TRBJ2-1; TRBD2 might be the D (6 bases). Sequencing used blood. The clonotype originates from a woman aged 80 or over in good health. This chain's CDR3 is CASSKPMGLQYEFF. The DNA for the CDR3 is TGTGCCAGCAGTAAACCTATGGGACTCCAGTACGAGTTCTTC.